The clone carrying this TCR beta chain appeared many times. V was pared by 5 bases and J by 6 bases, with 4 bases of the junction left unmatched. CDR3 size: 16 residues. TCRdb redid the calling of the 5' RACE reads with MiXCR, one entry per CDR3 protein. Of roughly 700,000 distinct CDR3 sequences in the sample, 8% to 9% were seen once. The data were taken from a study of identical twins. These data are also associated with another study on yellow fever vaccine responses in identical twins.

V gene TRBV12-3 or TRBV12-4 combines with J gene TRBJ2-1; 16 bases match TRBD2. This TCR derives from a woman aged 18-35 years in good health. The sample was PBMCs. The CDR3 sequence: CASSGTSGRAVNEQFF. For the CDR3, the DNA is TGTGCCAGCAGTGGGACTAGCGGGAGGGCCGTCAATGAGCAGTTCTTC.